The 12 T cell receptor beta chains below come from one sample, sequenced in a study of blood T cells in healthy people across ages. Primers used in a second PCR of about 6 to 11 cycles were a sample-barcoded 5' primer and a J-beta primer mix. TCRdb re-called the 5' RACE reads through MiXCR, storing one row per CDR3 protein. Seen here are around 800,000 distinct CDR3 sequences, 62% observed once, and the top ten hold 25% to 30%. Sequencing was performed on blood. Receptor source: a man in his thirties or forties in good health.

This rearrangement joins TRBV20-1 to TRBJ2-7, with TRBD1 as a possible D gene (5 bases). Trimming pared 6 bases from V and 6 bases from J, leaving 18 bases between. CDR3 length equals 13 residues. The germline CDR1 and CDR2 sequences are DFQATT and SNEGSKA (reference sequence). In nucleotides, the CDR3 is TGCAGTGCCCTACGGACCGCGCAGGGCGAGCAGTACTTC. This gives the protein CSALRTAQGEQYF.

This chain connects TRBV15 to TRBJ2-7; D might be TRBD1 (6 bases). The CDR3 totals 14 residues. V lost 3 bases, J lost 1 base, and 10 bases lay in between. Germline lookup yields CDR1 LNHNV and CDR2 YYDKDF (reference sequence). CDR3 sequence reads: CATSSRGVSYEQYF. The CDR3 nucleotides are TGTGCCACCAGCAGCAGGGGTGTTTCCTACGAGCAGTACTTC.

The rearrangement joins TRBV12-3 or TRBV12-4 to TRBJ2-1, with TRBD2 identical over 14 bases. V lost 5 bases, J lost 4 bases, and 7 bases stayed unmatched. CDR3 length: 17 residues. DNA for the CDR3: TGTGCCAGCAGTCCTAGGACTAGCGGGGGGTATTACAATGAGCAGTTCTTC. Its translation is CASSPRTSGGYYNEQFF.

The rearrangement joins TRBV7-2 to TRBJ1-5; 8 nucleotides match TRBD1. The germline V gene has CDR1 SGHTA and CDR2 FQGNSA. V dropped 1 base and J dropped 0; count of bases not matched to a gene: 5. There are 17 residues in the CDR3. CDR3 nucleotide sequence: TGTGCCAGCAGCTTAGGACAGGGGCTCTATAGCAATCAGCCCCAGCATTTT. Translated, it gives CASSLGQGLYSNQPQHF. The full variable domain, completed using reference TRBV7-2 and TRBJ1-5, is GAGVSQSPSNKVTEKGKDVELRCDPISGHTALYWYRQSLGQGLEFLIYFQGNSAPDKSGLPSDRFSAERTGGSVSTLTIQRTQQEDSAVYLCASSLGQGLYSNQPQHFGDGTRLSIL.

This chain links TRBV7-2 with TRBJ2-3, with D perhaps assigned TRBD1 or TRBD2 (5 bases each). Germline V lookup: CDR1 SGHTA, CDR2 FQGNSA. There are 14 residues in the CDR3. Trimming cost V 3 bases and J 6 bases, with 13 bases left between them. The CDR3 DNA sequence: TGTGCCAGCAGCTTTACCGGGGCAATCGATACGCAGTATTTT. It encodes CASSFTGAIDTQYF. The variable domain in full, with the rest retrieved from reference TRBV7-2 and TRBJ2-3, is GAGVSQSPSNKVTEKGKDVELRCDPISGHTALYWYRQSLGQGLEFLIYFQGNSAPDKSGLPSDRFSAERTGGSVSTLTIQRTQQEDSAVYLCASSFTGAIDTQYFGPGTRLTVL.

The genes are TRBV14 and TRBJ2-1; 7 nucleotides match TRBD1. With V trimmed by 0 bases and J by 5 bases, 4 bases remained unmatched. This CDR3 has 15 residues. Germline V CDR1 and CDR2: SGHDN, FVKESK. The DNA of the CDR3 is TGTGCCAGCAGCCAAGACAGGGGGTATCACAATGAGCAGTTCTTC. This encodes CASSQDRGYHNEQFF.

This clonotype has just a few counts. This sequence joins TRBV9 and TRBJ2-7; 8 nucleotides agree with TRBD2. The ends lost 2 bases at V and 3 bases at J; junction bases unmatched: 4. Germline assignment: CDR1 SGDLS and CDR2 YYNGEE. The CDR3 is 14 amino acids. CDR3 sequence reads: CASSVGGAFYEQYF. The CDR3 DNA follows: TGTGCCAGCAGCGTCGGGGGGGCCTTCTACGAGCAGTACTTC.

The chain employs TRBV3-1 and TRBJ2-7; no firm D call. The CDR3 is 13 residues long. Germline V CDR1 and CDR2: LGHDT, YNNKEL (reference sequence). Trimming took 5 bases from V and 3 from J, leaving 11 bases between them. CDR3 protein: CASSNDLLYEQYF. In DNA form, the CDR3 reads TGTGCCAGCAGCAACGACCTTCTCTACGAGCAGTACTTC.

V and J are TRBV20-1 and TRBJ1-6, with a tentative D call TRBD1 (5 bases). This CDR3 has 16 amino acids. The germline CDR1 and CDR2 sequences are DFQATT and SNEGSKA (reference sequence). V lost 5 bases, J lost 0 bases, and 14 bases lay in between. CDR3 DNA: TGCAGTGCTCCTCCGGGGGGGAGCTCCTATAATTCACCCCTCCACTTT. Protein product: CSAPPGGSSYNSPLHF.

This rearrangement joins TRBV9 to TRBJ2-7, with unresolved D. The germline V and J ends were trimmed by 0 bases and 2 bases, with 9 bases remaining between them. Germline assignment: CDR1 SGDLS and CDR2 YYNGEE. The CDR3 runs to 14 residues. The CDR3 nucleotides read TGTGCCAGCAGCGTAGAACTGGAGCCCTACGAGCAGTACTTC. Translation gives CASSVELEPYEQYF.

V and J are TRBV4-3 and TRBJ2-1, with D possibly being TRBD1 or TRBD2 (5 bases each). V was pared by 0 bases and J by 8 bases, with 11 bases between. Germline V CDR1 and CDR2: LGHNA, YSLEER. The CDR3 consists of 14 residues. CDR3 amino acids: CASSQEAWDDEQFF. The CDR3 bases are TGCGCCAGCAGCCAAGAGGCATGGGACGATGAGCAGTTCTTC.

The rearrangement joins TRBV27 to TRBJ2-5, with TRBD2 as a possible D gene (6 bases). Per the germline V gene, CDR1 is MNHEY and CDR2 is SMNVEV (reference sequence). The CDR3 runs 14 residues. V shed 1 base and J shed 0 bases, with 6 bases lying between them. CDR3 nucleotide sequence: TGTGCCAGCAGTTTATGGAGGGACCAAGAGACCCAGTACTTC. Translated: CASSLWRDQETQYF.